The TCR beta chain described here comes from a study of blood T cell repertoires in COVID-19 (dated by TCRdb to the early 2020s). About the investigation overall: The collaborator samples originated in the United States, Italy and Spain and spanned the acute and convalescent phases of COVID-19. HLA class I and class II types, where available, came from metadata supplied by the sample provider rather than from assay-based typing. The material from the prospective study consisted of cDNA or gDNA derived from T cells, B-cell-depleted T cells, or PBMCs. Samples came from the ongoing ImmuneRACE study (first 160 participants) plus 1,254 subjects from 6 global collaborators. The sample metadata nearly always contained a de-identified subject ID, COVID-19 status, age in years and sex. The repertoires were released in a freely available public database intended as a resource for research on the immune response to SARS-CoV-2. The dataset comprised deeply sampled blood TCRbeta repertoires from subjects exposed to, actively infected with, or recovered from COVID-19.

TCRbeta CDR3 regions were amplified from genomic DNA by means of the immunoSEQ Assay, a bias-controlled multiplex PCR. Per the source publication's procedure: The number of nucleated cells in each sample was estimated by amplification of reference gene primers within the assay. Sequence reads were collapsed and filtered to measure the absolute abundance of every unique TCRbeta CDR3 rearrangement. For each sample, productive Simpson clonality was calculated as the square root of Simpson's diversity index across productive rearrangements. The clones in this table, taken by TCRdb from immuneACCESS, are in-frame only. Not every clone is retained; where verified, under half of the shortfall comes from an unresolved V gene, and the cause of the rest is unknown. D and trimming were read from the DNA, whereas the V and J calls and clone size are those reported in that table. In all, the sample holds some 270,000 clones, and over 80% of those were seen once. Together, the top ten hold over 3% of the sample.

General conclusions and limits of the study: The quantity of clinical and demographic metadata differed by source and by participant and was supplied without curation.

For this chain, trimming is 8 bases at the V end and 8 bases at the J end, and the number of junction bases without a gene match is 9. The germline V gene yields SQVTM for CDR1 and ANQGSEA for CDR2. Inclusive of the bounding cysteine and phenylalanine, the CDR3 is 12 residues long. The CDR3 DNA has 36 bases and is translated from base 1. In the prospective study, participants were about 18 to 90 years old, resided in fewer than 25 geographic areas of the United States, and were enrolled through a virtual design. In the prospective study, participants were assigned to cohorts based on the clinical history participants reported in a screening survey and a study questionnaire. Exposed participants had been in contact, within 2 weeks of entering the study, with a person who had a PCR-confirmed or clinician-diagnosed case of COVID-19. Each participant in the prospective study had whole blood, serum and a nasopharyngeal or oropharyngeal swab collected by mobile phlebotomists. Participants in the prospective study had the option to provide additional blood draws and questionnaires over a roughly two-month period. Before DNA extraction, blood samples from the prospective study were shipped at room temperature or frozen.

This clone has a single count. This clone's antigen is unknown. Qualities for individual bases were not recorded, and no much larger clone is one base off. The receptor was derived from a middle-aged woman who had been exposed to COVID-19. The sample was PBMCs or T cells enriched from blood (not recorded which). The chain links TRBV29-1 with TRBJ1-2, with TRBD1 identical over 9 junction bases. The CDR3 reads as follows: CSIRTGAVGYTF. The DNA is as follows: TGCAGCATAAGGACAGGGGCAGTCGGCTACACCTTC.